This T cell receptor beta chain was sequenced for a study of blood T cell repertoires in COVID-19. Study at large: Samples came from the United States, Italy and Spain, spanning acute and convalescent COVID-19. From T cells, B-cell-depleted T cells, or PBMCs came the material, which was cDNA or gDNA.

Per the authors' pipeline: Scientists estimated how many nucleated cells there were by amplifying reference gene primers. Repertoires were generated with immunoSEQ multiplex PCR, while TCRdb's copy carries only in-frame clones and drops some. V and J calls and clone size are as listed in that table; D and trimming were resolved from the DNA. The sample records under 300,000 clones, around 89% being singletons. This CDR3 is 11 amino acids long. The germline V gene encodes CDR1 LNHDA and CDR2 SQIVND (reference sequence). Trimming pared 4 bases from V and 8 bases from J, leaving 8 bases between. The J gene is TRBJ1-2, the V gene TRBV19; D uncertain. The clonotype was recovered from a woman aged 35 to 49 with acute COVID-19. Material: PBMCs or T cells enriched from blood (not recorded which). The CDR3 region has the DNA TGTGCCAGTAGTACCTCAAGCGGCTACACCTTC. Its translation is CASSTSSGYTF.